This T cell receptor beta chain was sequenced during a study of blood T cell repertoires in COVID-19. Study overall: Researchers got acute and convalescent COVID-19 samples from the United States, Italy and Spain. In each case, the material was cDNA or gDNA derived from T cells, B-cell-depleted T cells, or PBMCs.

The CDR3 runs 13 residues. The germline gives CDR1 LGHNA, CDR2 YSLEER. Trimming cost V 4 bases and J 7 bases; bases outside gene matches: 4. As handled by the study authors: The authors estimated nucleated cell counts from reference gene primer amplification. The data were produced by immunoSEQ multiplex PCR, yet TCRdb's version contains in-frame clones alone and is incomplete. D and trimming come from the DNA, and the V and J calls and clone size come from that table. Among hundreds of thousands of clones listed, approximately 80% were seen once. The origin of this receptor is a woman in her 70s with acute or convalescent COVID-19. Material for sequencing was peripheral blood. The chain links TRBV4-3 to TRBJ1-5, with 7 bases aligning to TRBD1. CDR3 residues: CASSPDREQPQHF. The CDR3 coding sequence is TGCGCCAGCAGCCCAGACAGGGAACAGCCCCAGCATTTT.